This note documents a single T cell receptor beta chain sequence. Antigen: not known. Unmatched junction bases numbered 11, after V lost 8 bases and J lost 6 bases. The CDR3 covers 16 residues. Germline CDR1 is SNHLY and CDR2 is FYNNEI. This entry comes from a study of T cell repertoires and Cas9 in healthy adults. Whole-study context: CD4 and CD8 compartments: SpCas9-reactive T cells profiled for potency, cytotoxicity, lineage.

Regarding the study as a whole: In vitro, SpCas9-reactive Tregs were reported to curb effector T cell proliferation and function.

Profiled with immunoSEQ multiplex PCR; TCRdb holds only in-frame clones, not every one. The repertoire consists of tens of thousands of clones, with 85% to 95% occurring once and the leading ten covering about 0.87%. Sequences were obtained from CD4+ effector T cells (CD127+, CD25-, CD137-, CD154-) from PBMCs; culture status not recorded. This sequence joins TRBV2 and TRBJ2-2; TRBD2 aligns across 11 bases. The sequence derives from a human donor in good health. CDR3 DNA: TGTGCCAGCTCGTCGTTAGCGGGGGGGCTACCCGGGGAGCTGTTTTTT. It is translated as CASSSLAGGLPGELFF.